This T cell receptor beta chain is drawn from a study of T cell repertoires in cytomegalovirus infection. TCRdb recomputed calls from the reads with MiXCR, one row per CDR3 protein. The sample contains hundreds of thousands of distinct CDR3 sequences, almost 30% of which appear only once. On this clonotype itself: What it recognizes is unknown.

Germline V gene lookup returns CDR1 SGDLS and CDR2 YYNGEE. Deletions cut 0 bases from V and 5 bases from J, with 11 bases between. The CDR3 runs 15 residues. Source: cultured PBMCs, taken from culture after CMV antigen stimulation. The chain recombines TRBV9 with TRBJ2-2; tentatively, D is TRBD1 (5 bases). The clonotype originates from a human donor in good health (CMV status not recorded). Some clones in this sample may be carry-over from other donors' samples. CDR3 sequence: CASSVASAGTGELFF. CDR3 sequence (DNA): TGTGCCAGCAGCGTAGCGTCGGCAGGGACCGGGGAGCTGTTTTTT.